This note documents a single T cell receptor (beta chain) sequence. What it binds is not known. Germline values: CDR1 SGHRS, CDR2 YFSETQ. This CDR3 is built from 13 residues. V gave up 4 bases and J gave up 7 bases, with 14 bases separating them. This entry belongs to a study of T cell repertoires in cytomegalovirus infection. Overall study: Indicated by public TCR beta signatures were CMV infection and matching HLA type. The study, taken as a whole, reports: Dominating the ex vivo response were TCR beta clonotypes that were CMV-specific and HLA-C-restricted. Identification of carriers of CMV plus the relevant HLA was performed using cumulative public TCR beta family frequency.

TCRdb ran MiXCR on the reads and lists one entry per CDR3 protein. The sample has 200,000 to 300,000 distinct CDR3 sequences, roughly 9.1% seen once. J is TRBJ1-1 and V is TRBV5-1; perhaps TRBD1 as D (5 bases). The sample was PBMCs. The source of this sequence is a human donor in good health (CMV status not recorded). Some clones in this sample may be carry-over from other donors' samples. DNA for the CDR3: TGCGCCAGCAGCACAGGAACCCACTTTGAAGCTTTCTTT. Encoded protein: CASSTGTHFEAFF.